This TCR beta chain derives from a study of blood T cell repertoires in COVID-19 (TCRdb year 2020). Describing the broader study: The collaborator samples originated in the United States, Italy and Spain and spanned the acute and convalescent phases of COVID-19. The dataset comprised deeply sampled blood TCRbeta repertoires from subjects exposed to, actively infected with, or recovered from COVID-19. The material from the prospective study consisted of cDNA or gDNA derived from T cells, B-cell-depleted T cells, or PBMCs. A freely available public database, intended as a resource for researchers studying the immune response to SARS-CoV-2, is where the repertoires were released. Samples came from the ongoing ImmuneRACE study (first 160 participants) plus 1,254 subjects from 6 global collaborators. Where available, HLA class I and class II types were obtained from metadata supplied by the sample provider rather than from assay-based typing. The sample metadata nearly always contained a de-identified subject ID, COVID-19 status, age in years and sex.

One collaborating source in Seattle enrolled patients while the patients were actively infected and followed the patients over time throughout the course of disease. Whole blood was collected in K2EDTA tubes by collaborating institutions according to the institutions' own protocols. For TCRbeta analysis, collaborators shipped samples as frozen whole blood, isolated PBMCs, or DNA extracted from either of those sample types. The junction carries 18 bases between V and J, which are trimmed by 4 bases and 2 bases respectively. The germline V gene gives CDR1 as SNHLY and CDR2 as FYNNEI. Including the terminal cysteine and phenylalanine, the CDR3 comprises 16 residues. The retained sequence is limited to the CDR3, 48 bases, with the frame set at the first base. TCRbeta CDR3 regions were amplified from genomic DNA by means of the immunoSEQ Assay, a bias-controlled multiplex PCR. In the paper's pipeline: Nucleated cell counts per sample were estimated from amplification of reference gene primers within the assay. Sequence reads were collapsed and filtered to measure the absolute abundance of every unique TCRbeta CDR3 rearrangement. For each sample, productive Simpson clonality was calculated as the square root of Simpson's diversity index across productive rearrangements. TCRdb limited this immuneACCESS table to in-frame rearrangements with V and J called. A share of clones is missing; checked studies link under half to unresolved V genes, and the rest is unexplained. The DNA gave D and trimming, while V, J and clone size come from that table. For this sample there are about 170,000 clones; about 92% appear just once. The ten largest make up about 4.8% of the sample.

The sample holds many counts of this clone. Its antigen target is currently unknown. No base quality information exists; no much larger clone differs at one position. Overall study outcomes, separate from this receptor: How much clinical and demographic metadata was included differed by source and by participant, and the metadata was provided uncurated.

The rearrangement combines TRBV2 with TRBJ2-7; too little of a D gene remains to name it. The sequencing sample was made of peripheral blood. This TCR was recovered from a man under 40 with COVID-19, enrolled during active disease. The CDR3 reads as follows: CASSVPAEAVPYEQYF. The nucleotide sequence is given as TGTGCCAGCAGTGTCCCCGCTGAGGCAGTTCCCTACGAGCAGTACTTC.